Listed below are T cell receptor beta chains from one sample, sequenced in a study of immune cell composition in non-small cell lung cancer. Generated by immunoSEQ multiplex PCR, the TCRdb table keeps only in-frame clones and is missing some. In the table there are under 3,500 clones, roughly 89% of which are singletons. The specimen was non-adjacent lung tissue. All receptors derive from a human donor with non-small cell lung cancer. Both conserved end residues are trimmed from each CDR3. Each record gives: clone size, V gene, D gene, CDR3 protein. A D gene is named only where the DNA matches it firmly. Rows may omit the clone size; those that give it use once, few, many or a size class.

>NA|TRBV28|NA
ASSLAGDTLNYGYT
>NA|TRBV11-2|TRBD2
ASNPGGGPGVRYEQY
>NA|TRBV19|NA
ASRPLGRPYEQY
>few|TRBV29-1|TRBD1
SVGDREDSPLH
>once|TRBV29-1|NA
SVSRGRITEAF
>NA|TRBV2|NA
ASSEAPSTSTDTQY
>NA|TRBV28|TRBD1
ASSPPRQGADQPQH
>NA|TRBV11-3|NA
ASSSGQPYEQY
>once|TRBV2|TRBD1
ASRGQANTGELF
>NA|TRBV28|NA
ASTSASTEAF
>NA|TRBV5-1|NA
ASSSGTTGGELF
>NA|TRBV19|NA
ASSPTPQGSGANVLT
>few|TRBV16|TRBD1
ASSPSARQGNEQF
>NA|TRBV28|TRBD1
ASRTGAAKNIQY
>once|TRBV30|NA
AWSIGLTYEQY
>NA|TRBV10-1|NA
ASRPRADTEAF
>NA|TRBV6-1|TRBD1
ASSARTGMAFNQPQH